This T cell receptor beta chain originates from a study of cytomegalovirus exposure and HLA in healthy donors. Background on the study: An analysis done earlier identified approximately 120 million unique TCR beta sequences from about 179 million T cells. Study-wide points: Investigators reported 150 to 200 TCR beta chains as tied to cytomegalovirus.

The CDR3 extends over 13 amino acids. Per the germline V gene, CDR1 is MDHEN and CDR2 is SYDVKM. Trimming pared 6 bases from V and 1 base from J, leaving 9 bases between. A note on this clone: Its antigen remains unidentified.

Researchers ran the PCR with 60 Vbeta and 13 Jbeta primers. Sequencing used immunoSEQ multiplex PCR; TCRdb keeps in-frame clones, though not all of them. Across approximately 120,000 clones, the top ten clones capture 2.5% to 3% of the sample. The clonotype comes from a man younger than 45 in good health and CMV-seronegative. The chain links TRBV28 to TRBJ2-5, with D perhaps matching TRBD1 (6 bases). Sequenced input: PBMCs. CDR3 sequence (DNA): TGTGCCAGCAGGGACAGCCCCCAAGAGACCCAGTACTTC. It translates to CASRDSPQETQYF.